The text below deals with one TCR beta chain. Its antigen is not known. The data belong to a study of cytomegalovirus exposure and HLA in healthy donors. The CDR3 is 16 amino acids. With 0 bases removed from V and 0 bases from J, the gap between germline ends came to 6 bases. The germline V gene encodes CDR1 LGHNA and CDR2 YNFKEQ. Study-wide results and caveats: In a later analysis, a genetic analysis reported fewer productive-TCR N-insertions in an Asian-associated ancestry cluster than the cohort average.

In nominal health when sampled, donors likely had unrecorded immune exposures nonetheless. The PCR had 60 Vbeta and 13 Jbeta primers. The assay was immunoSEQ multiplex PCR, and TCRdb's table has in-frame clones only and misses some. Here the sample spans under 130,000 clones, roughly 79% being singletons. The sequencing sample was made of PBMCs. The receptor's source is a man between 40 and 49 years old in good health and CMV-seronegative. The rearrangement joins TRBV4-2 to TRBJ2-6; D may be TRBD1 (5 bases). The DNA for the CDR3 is TGTGCCAGCAGCCAAGATCAGGGCTCTGGGGCCAACGTCCTGACTTTC. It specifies CASSQDQGSGANVLTF.